This is a list of T cell receptor beta chains from one sample in a study of blood T cells in healthy people across ages. MiXCR was run by TCRdb on the 5' RACE reads, yielding one entry per CDR3 protein. The repertoire holds approximately 1.5 million distinct CDR3 sequences, with roughly 32% as singletons. Sequenced: blood. Every receptor here comes from a woman in her 30s in good health. Each CDR3 is given with its conserved first and last residue. Fields, in order: D gene, clone size, J gene, V gene, CDR3 DNA, CDR3 protein. D genes are given only for firm matches. A row's size may be missing; if present it is once, few, many or a size class.

D gene: TRBD2; clone size: few; J gene: TRBJ2-5; V gene: TRBV2; CDR3 DNA: TGTGCCAGCAGGGTACAACTGGCGGGGGGTGAGCAGTACTTC; CDR3 protein: CASRVQLAGGEQYF
D gene: TRBD1; clone size: few; J gene: TRBJ2-7; V gene: TRBV11-2; CDR3 DNA: TGTGCCAGCAGTCGGGACAGCTCCCACGAGCAGTACTTC; CDR3 protein: CASSRDSSHEQYF
D gene: -; clone size: once; J gene: TRBJ1-1; V gene: TRBV6-2/TRBV6-3; CDR3 DNA: TGTGCCAGCAGTTACTCAGACCTGGCAGGGTTGTGGGAAACGGCTTTCTTT; CDR3 protein: CASSYSDLAGLWETAFF
D gene: -; clone size: many; J gene: TRBJ2-1; V gene: TRBV7-2; CDR3 DNA: TGTGCCAGCAGCTTCCTAGCGGAGCAGTTCTTC; CDR3 protein: CASSFLAEQFF
D gene: -; clone size: -; J gene: TRBJ2-5; V gene: TRBV3-1; CDR3 DNA: TGTGCCAGCGTGGGGGGCGGGGGAGAGACCCAGTACTTC; CDR3 protein: CASVGGGGETQYF
D gene: -; clone size: -; J gene: TRBJ1-5; V gene: TRBV2; CDR3 DNA: TGTGCCAGCAGTGAAGCGAAAGTTCAGCCCCAGCATTTT; CDR3 protein: CASSEAKVQPQHF
D gene: TRBD2; clone size: once; J gene: TRBJ2-7; V gene: TRBV20-1; CDR3 DNA: TGCAGTCCCGGACTAGTCTACGAGCAGTACTTC; CDR3 protein: CSPGLVYEQYF
D gene: -; clone size: -; J gene: TRBJ2-7; V gene: TRBV12-3/TRBV12-4; CDR3 DNA: TGTGCCAGCAGTTTAGACGGGGGATTGGCCGAGCAGTACTTC; CDR3 protein: CASSLDGGLAEQYF
D gene: TRBD2; clone size: -; J gene: TRBJ2-3; V gene: TRBV4-1; CDR3 DNA: TGCGCCAGCAGCCAAGGGGGGACTAGGGCGGATACGCAGTATTTT; CDR3 protein: CASSQGGTRADTQYF
D gene: TRBD2; clone size: few; J gene: TRBJ2-7; V gene: TRBV4-1; CDR3 DNA: TGCGCCAGCAGCCAAGTTCTAGCGGGAGGGAGCCCTCACGAGCAGTACTTC; CDR3 protein: CASSQVLAGGSPHEQYF
D gene: -; clone size: -; J gene: TRBJ2-7; V gene: TRBV13; CDR3 DNA: TGTGCCAGCAGCTTAGGCCTCTCAGGAGGCGAGCAGTACTTC; CDR3 protein: CASSLGLSGGEQYF
D gene: TRBD1; clone size: -; J gene: TRBJ1-2; V gene: TRBV20-1; CDR3 DNA: TGCAGTGCTAGAGGGGACAGCCTTAACTATGGCTACACCTTC; CDR3 protein: CSARGDSLNYGYTF
D gene: -; clone size: -; J gene: TRBJ1-1; V gene: TRBV20-1; CDR3 DNA: TGCAGTGCTAGAAAATACACCCAGAACACTGAAGCTTTCTTT; CDR3 protein: CSARKYTQNTEAFF
D gene: -; clone size: -; J gene: TRBJ2-3; V gene: TRBV4-1; CDR3 DNA: TGCGCCAGCAGCAGCCGGGATATAATAACCACAGATACGCAGTATTTT; CDR3 protein: CASSSRDIITTDTQYF
D gene: -; clone size: few; J gene: TRBJ1-2; V gene: TRBV29-1; CDR3 DNA: TGCAGCGTTCAACTCACCTATGGCTACACCTTC; CDR3 protein: CSVQLTYGYTF
D gene: -; clone size: few; J gene: TRBJ2-7; V gene: TRBV28; CDR3 DNA: TGTGCCAGCAGTTTCCCGAGGGCTTCGGGGCAGTACTTC; CDR3 protein: CASSFPRASGQYF
D gene: -; clone size: -; J gene: TRBJ1-2; V gene: TRBV28; CDR3 DNA: TGTGCCAGCAGTTCCCCCTCAGGGTTAGAGTATGGCTACACCTTC; CDR3 protein: CASSSPSGLEYGYTF
D gene: -; clone size: few; J gene: TRBJ2-5; V gene: TRBV2; CDR3 DNA: TGTGCCAGCAGGGAACGGGTCTGGACAGCACAAGAGACCCAGTACTTC; CDR3 protein: CASRERVWTAQETQYF
D gene: TRBD2; clone size: -; J gene: TRBJ2-7; V gene: TRBV28; CDR3 DNA: TGTGCCAGCAGCTCCCCTACCGGGACTAGCGTTTACGAGCAGTACTTC; CDR3 protein: CASSSPTGTSVYEQYF
D gene: -; clone size: many; J gene: TRBJ2-7; V gene: TRBV6-1; CDR3 DNA: TGTGCCAGCAGTGAAGGGAGGGGTGGCTCCTACGAGCAGTACTTC; CDR3 protein: CASSEGRGGSYEQYF
D gene: TRBD2; clone size: few; J gene: TRBJ2-3; V gene: TRBV10-3; CDR3 DNA: TGTGCCATCAGTGCTTCGGGACTAGCTGCAGATACGCAGTATTTT; CDR3 protein: CAISASGLAADTQYF
D gene: TRBD1; clone size: -; J gene: TRBJ1-5; V gene: TRBV30; CDR3 DNA: TGTGCCTGGAGTGTATTAGGGCAGGGGGGCAATCAGCCCCAGCATTTT; CDR3 protein: CAWSVLGQGGNQPQHF
D gene: TRBD1; clone size: few; J gene: TRBJ2-3; V gene: TRBV9; CDR3 DNA: TGTGCCAGCAGTTGGGGGACAGGGTCTTGGACGCAGTATTTT; CDR3 protein: CASSWGTGSWTQYF
D gene: -; clone size: few; J gene: TRBJ1-2; V gene: TRBV7-9; CDR3 DNA: TGTGCCAGCAGCTTAGGCAGGGTGGCTGGCTACACCTTC; CDR3 protein: CASSLGRVAGYTF
D gene: TRBD2; clone size: -; J gene: TRBJ2-5; V gene: TRBV4-1; CDR3 DNA: TGCGCCAGCAGCCATCCCACTATAGCGGGGGGCGCAGAGACCCAGTACTTC; CDR3 protein: CASSHPTIAGGAETQYF
D gene: -; clone size: -; J gene: TRBJ1-5; V gene: TRBV7-9; CDR3 DNA: TGTGCCAGCAGCCGCTATGGGGAGGATCAGCCCCAGCATTTT; CDR3 protein: CASSRYGEDQPQHF